This TCR beta chain was sequenced during a study of T cell changes during pregnancy in multiple sclerosis. Generated by immunoSEQ multiplex PCR, the TCRdb table keeps only in-frame clones and is missing some. The sample contains over 45,000 clones, approximately 91% of which appear only once. The CDR3 spans 16 residues. The V and J ends lost 1 base and 1 base, in that order; junction bases with no gene match: 4. The germline CDR1 and CDR2 sequences are LGHNA and YNFKEQ. The source is a female donor with multiple sclerosis, enrolled in a pregnancy study. Sequencing used CD4+ T cells from peripheral blood mononuclear cells, obtained in the third trimester of pregnancy. The chain carries TRBV4-2 and TRBJ2-5, with TRBD2 matching over 9 bases. The CDR3, as DNA: TGTGCCAGCAGCCAAGCGGCTAGCGGGGTCCAAGAGACCCAGTACTTC. This codes for CASSQAASGVQETQYF.